This paragraph covers one TCR beta chain sequence. Only in-frame clones appear in the TCRdb table, and some are missing; sequencing was by immunoSEQ multiplex PCR. The profile shows roughly 120,000 clones, approximately 90% of them singletons. The data belong to a study of control samples from healthy donors and cancer patients. The V gene's germline CDR1 is MGHRA and CDR2 YSYEKL. V was shortened by 0 bases and J by 4 bases, with 9 bases between the two germline ends. The CDR3 contains 15 residues. The sequenced sample consisted of blood. The chain is built from TRBV4-1 and TRBJ1-4; D is unclear. This receptor was obtained from a woman aged 70-85 years in good health. CDR3 protein: CASSQDSPINEKLFF. The CDR3 DNA sequence: TGCGCCAGCAGCCAAGATTCGCCCATTAATGAAAAACTGTTTTTT.